These 25 T cell receptor beta chains came from one sample sequenced in a study of PD-L1 blockade in urothelial cancer. Produced via immunoSEQ multiplex PCR; TCRdb's table is partial and in-frame only. The repertoire holds tens of thousands of clones, with about four fifths as singletons. Documented time point: pretreatment peripheral blood. Material: PBMCs, obtained around atezolizumab (anti-PD-L1) treatment. The source is a woman aged 70-85 years with urothelial cancer.

J is TRBJ2-5 and V is TRBV9, with D perhaps TRBD2 (6 bases). Germline CDR1 is SGDLS and CDR2 is YYNGEE. The ends were cut back, 0 bases at V and 5 bases at J, with 17 bases in the middle. The CDR3 is made up of 16 amino acids. CDR3 DNA sequence: TGTGCCAGCAGCGTAGCGGTTGGGAACCGGGGGGAGACCCAGTACTTC. It translates to CASSVAVGNRGETQYF.

The chain employs TRBV10-1 and TRBJ2-2; D possibly corresponds to TRBD1 (5 bases). The CDR3 covers 14 residues. Per the germline V gene, CDR1 is WNHNN and CDR2 is SYGVQD (reference sequence). V gave up 6 bases and J gave up 2 bases, with 10 bases separating them. CDR3 in amino acids: CASSAGLNTGELFF. The CDR3, as DNA: TGCGCCAGCAGCGCAGGGCTCAACACCGGGGAGCTGTTTTTT.

The rearrangement uses TRBV5-1 and TRBJ1-1; possibly TRBD1 for D (5 bases). V lost 3 bases to trimming and J lost 4 bases, with 10 bases between them. The germline CDR1 and CDR2 sequences are SGHRS and YFSETQ. The CDR3 covers 13 residues. The CDR3 reads CASSWGDRTEAFF. The CDR3 DNA sequence: TGCGCCAGCAGCTGGGGGGACCGCACTGAAGCTTTCTTT.

The chain employs TRBV18 and TRBJ1-3, with TRBD1 identical over 7 bases. With 8 bases clipped from V and 0 bases from J, the junction kept 4 bases outside the gene matches. CDR3 length: 14 residues. Germline CDR1 KGHSH, CDR2 LQKENI. The CDR3 bases are TGTGCCAGCACCGGGACAGCCTCTGGAAACACCATATATTTT. It specifies CASTGTASGNTIYF.

This chain joins TRBV21-1 and TRBJ1-1; the table's D call, TRBD1, was not checked against the DNA. TRBV21-1 is a pseudogene segment. CDR3 length: 19 amino acids. The CDR3 reads CASSYPPGQGRGIGTEAFF. The CDR3 DNA sequence: TGTGCCAGCAGCTACCCCCCGGGACAGGGGAGGGGAATTGGCACTGAAGCTTTCTTT.

The rearrangement joins TRBV11-2 to TRBJ2-2; D is undetermined. This CDR3 has 15 residues. Per the germline V gene, CDR1 is SGHAT and CDR2 is FQNNGV. Trimming left V 0 bases short and J 6 bases short, with 11 bases between. CDR3 in amino acids: CASSLDPSLAGELFF. CDR3 coding DNA: TGTGCCAGCAGCTTAGATCCCTCCCTTGCCGGGGAGCTGTTTTTT.

The rearrangement uses TRBV7-2 and TRBJ1-2; no definite D call. Trimming stripped 5 bases from V and 8 bases from J, with 15 bases between. CDR1 and CDR2 (germline): SGHTA, FQGNSA. The CDR3 consists of 13 residues. CDR3 in amino acids: CASSARRGSGYTF. CDR3 DNA: TGTGCCAGCAGCGCCCGTAGAGGAAGCGGCTACACCTTC.

The rearrangement uses TRBV4-2 and TRBJ1-2, with 8 bases that match TRBD1. The CDR3 contains 14 residues. In germline, CDR1 is LGHNA, CDR2 YNFKEQ. V shed 4 bases and J 2 bases; nucleotides not matched to a gene: 3. The CDR3 region is CASSPRTGNYGYTF. CDR3 DNA sequence: TGTGCCAGCAGCCCACGGACAGGGAACTATGGCTACACCTTC.

This rearrangement joins TRBV28 to TRBJ2-2, with D perhaps matching TRBD2 (7 bases). The V gene's germline CDR1 is MDHEN and CDR2 SYDVKM. Trimming shortened V by 8 bases and J by 5 bases, and 15 bases separated the two germline ends. This CDR3 spans 14 amino acids. The CDR3 protein is CASSRGAWTGELFF. CDR3 nucleotide sequence: TGTGCCAGCTCTCGGGGGGCCTGGACCGGGGAGCTGTTTTTT.

The rearrangement uses TRBV5-1 and TRBJ2-5; D gene unclear. The CDR3 extends over 13 amino acids. V lost 4 bases and J 0 bases, leaving 7 bases between the germline ends. Germline V gene data show CDR1 as SGHRS and CDR2 as YFSETQ. Here the CDR3 DNA reads TGCGCCAGCAGCACTACATACCAAGAGACCCAGTACTTC. It specifies CASSTTYQETQYF.

The rearrangement joins TRBV5-4 to TRBJ1-2; D ambiguous. The CDR3 covers 14 residues. V was trimmed by 2 bases and J by 5 bases, leaving 13 bases between them. Germline V gene sequence: CDR1 SGHNT, CDR2 YYREEE (reference sequence). CDR3 sequence: CASSFFEGLYGYTF. DNA of the CDR3: TGTGCCAGCAGCTTTTTCGAGGGCCTGTATGGCTACACCTTC. The whole variable domain, filled in from reference TRBV5-4 and TRBJ1-2, reads ETGVTQSPTHLIKTRGQQVTLRCSSQSGHNTVSWYQQALGQGPQFIFQYYREEENGRGNFPPRFSGLQFPNYSSELNVNALELDDSALYLCASSFFEGLYGYTFGSGTRLTVV.

V gene TRBV28 combines with J gene TRBJ1-2; the D is unclear. V was clipped by 5 bases and J by 5 bases, with 12 bases between them. Germline V gene data show CDR1 as MDHEN and CDR2 as SYDVKM. The CDR3 runs 13 residues. CDR3 coding DNA: TGTGCCAGCAGTCCCGGGGAACCTTATGGCTACACCTTC. Translating gives CASSPGEPYGYTF.

V gene TRBV4-2 combines with J gene TRBJ2-3, with TRBD1 identical over 10 bases. Germline trimming cut 2 bases from V and 1 base from J; bases unmatched to any gene: 3. Germline CDR1 is LGHNA and CDR2 is YNFKEQ. This CDR3 spans 16 amino acids. This CDR3 reads CASSQYGTGGTDTQYF. The CDR3 DNA reads as TGTGCCAGCAGCCAATACGGGACAGGGGGCACAGATACGCAGTATTTT.

This clone is a singleton in its sample. The chain is built from TRBV6-6 and TRBJ1-5, with 9 bases matching TRBD1. V lost 11 bases and J lost 5; bases outside the gene matches: 10. Germline lookup yields CDR1 MNHNY and CDR2 SVGAGI (reference sequence). CDR3 length: 14 residues. CDR3 residues: CAGRGTGSDQPQHF. In DNA form, the CDR3 reads TGTGCCGGACGTGGGACAGGGTCGGATCAGCCCCAGCATTTT.

The rearrangement links TRBV19 to TRBJ2-3; TRBD2 aligns across 11 bases. This CDR3 contains 18 residues. V gave up 5 bases and J gave up 3 bases; unmatched junction bases: 13. The germline CDR1 and CDR2 sequences are LNHDA and SQIVND (reference sequence). Here the CDR3 reads CASSAPEGLAAPTDTQYF. The CDR3 nucleotides read TGTGCCAGTAGTGCACCTGAGGGACTAGCGGCCCCGACAGATACGCAGTATTTT.

The chain is built from TRBV9 and TRBJ2-7; the match to TRBD1 covers 10 bases. The CDR3 is 14 amino acids. V trimming: 3 bases; J trimming: 5 bases; junction bases outside the gene matches: 5. Germline V gene data show CDR1 as SGDLS and CDR2 as YYNGEE. The CDR3 bases are TGTGCCAGCAGCGAGACAGGGGGCTGGGACGAGCAGTACTTC. It is translated as CASSETGGWDEQYF.

The genes are TRBV5-1 and TRBJ1-1; D gene uncertain. Germline CDR1 SGHRS, CDR2 YFSETQ. The CDR3 totals 11 residues. V was trimmed by 6 bases and J by 4 bases, leaving 7 bases between them. CDR3 nucleotide sequence: TGCGCCAGCACAGGTGGCACTGAAGCTTTCTTT. It yields the protein CASTGGTEAFF.

There are a few counts of this clone. Here the CDR3 DNA reads TGTGCCAGCAGCTTATCCGGGACCTACGAGCAGTACTTC. Protein product: CASSLSGTYEQYF. V usage is TRBV11-3 and J usage is TRBJ2-7; D may be TRBD2 (5 bases). CDR1 is SGHNT and CDR2 is YENEEA in the germline V gene. The V end was cut by 2 bases, the J end by 2 bases, with 7 bases between. The CDR3 extends over 13 amino acids.

The genes are TRBV5-5 and TRBJ2-3; D is possibly TRBD1 (6 bases). From germline, CDR1 is SGHKS and CDR2 YYEKEE (reference sequence). Trimming stripped 1 base from V and 3 bases from J, with 12 bases between. The CDR3 consists of 15 residues. For the CDR3, the DNA is TGTGCCAGCAGCTTGAATACAGGGAAAACAGATACGCAGTATTTT. Its protein is CASSLNTGKTDTQYF.

This clone was seen only once. V usage is TRBV7-9 and J usage is TRBJ2-3; 9 nucleotides agree with TRBD1. Germline-derived CDR1 and CDR2 are SEHNR and FQNEAQ (reference sequence). This CDR3 contains 16 residues. The V gene end was trimmed by 3 bases and the J gene end by 3 bases; junction bases not matched to a gene: 7. The CDR3 reads CASSFPGTGRTDTQYF. CDR3 sequence (DNA): TGTGCCAGCAGCTTTCCCGGGACAGGGAGAACAGATACGCAGTATTTT.

The chain carries TRBV7-9 and TRBJ2-2; D is ambiguous. Germline V gene sequence: CDR1 SEHNR, CDR2 FQNEAQ (reference sequence). V was shortened by 5 bases and J by 3 bases, with 16 bases between the two germline ends. The CDR3 totals 16 residues. The CDR3 protein is CASSPRGATDTGELFF. The DNA of the CDR3 is TGTGCCAGCAGCCCAAGAGGTGCGACGGACACCGGGGAGCTGTTTTTT. Drawing the rest from reference TRBV7-9 and TRBJ2-2, the complete variable domain is DTGVSQNPRHKITKRGQNVTFRCDPISEHNRLYWYRQTLGQGPEFLTYFQNEAQLEKSRLLSDRFSAERPKGSFSTLEIQRTEQGDSAMYLCASSPRGATDTGELFFGEGSRLTVL.

This clone was counted a few times. The CDR3 protein is CATAHGTEAFF. In nucleotides, the CDR3 is TGTGCCACCGCCCACGGCACTGAAGCTTTCTTT. The rearrangement uses TRBV15 and TRBJ1-1; D gene unclear. V lost 8 bases, J lost 4 bases, and 8 bases lay in between. Germline V gene sequence: CDR1 LNHNV, CDR2 YYDKDF (reference sequence). This CDR3 region has 11 residues.

The rearrangement joins TRBV6-6 to TRBJ1-2; D possibly corresponds to TRBD1 (6 bases). V lost 0 bases and J 7 bases, leaving 6 bases between the germline ends. Germline loops: CDR1 MNHNY, CDR2 SVGAGI (reference sequence). The CDR3 length is 12 residues. CDR3 sequence: CASSYSGGGYTF. The CDR3 DNA follows: TGTGCCAGCAGTTACTCAGGGGGTGGCTACACCTTC.

This chain joins TRBV5-4 and TRBJ2-7; 9 nucleotides line up with TRBD1. The germline V gene encodes CDR1 SGHNT and CDR2 YYREEE (reference sequence). The V gene end was trimmed by 0 bases and the J gene end by 5 bases; junction bases not matched to a gene: 15. The CDR3 totals 18 residues. CDR3 region: CASSLGGFPGTGFNEQYF. As DNA, the CDR3 is TGTGCCAGCAGCTTGGGGGGCTTCCCCGGGACAGGGTTCAACGAGCAGTACTTC.

The chain combines TRBV5-1 with TRBJ1-1; 10 positions agree with TRBD1. Germline V gene lookup returns CDR1 SGHRS and CDR2 YFSETQ. The CDR3 spans 15 residues. With V trimmed by 3 bases and J by 6 bases, 8 bases remained unmatched. The CDR3 loop reads CASSSGQGKFAEAFF. The CDR3 DNA reads as TGCGCCAGCAGCTCGGGACAGGGGAAATTCGCTGAAGCTTTCTTT.